This T cell receptor beta chain was obtained from a study of shared clonotypes between healthy human individuals. Germline CDR1 is PRHDT and CDR2 is FYEKMQ (reference sequence). Trimming stripped 0 bases from V and 6 bases from J, with 11 bases between. The CDR3 sequence is 14 residues long. Sequencing used immunoSEQ multiplex PCR; TCRdb keeps in-frame clones, though not all of them. This sample has about 120,000 clones; around 68% occur once, and the top ten carry 24%. This sequence originates from a woman between 25 and 40 years old in good health. V gene TRBV13 combines with J gene TRBJ1-2; perhaps TRBD1 as D (5 bases). The sequenced sample consisted of memory CD8+ T cells sorted from blood. Subset given: CD45RO+ cells pooled with CCR7-negative TemRA cells. In DNA form, the CDR3 reads TGTGCCAGCAGCTTAGGACAGGCTTCGGATGGCTACACCTTC. This encodes CASSLGQASDGYTF.